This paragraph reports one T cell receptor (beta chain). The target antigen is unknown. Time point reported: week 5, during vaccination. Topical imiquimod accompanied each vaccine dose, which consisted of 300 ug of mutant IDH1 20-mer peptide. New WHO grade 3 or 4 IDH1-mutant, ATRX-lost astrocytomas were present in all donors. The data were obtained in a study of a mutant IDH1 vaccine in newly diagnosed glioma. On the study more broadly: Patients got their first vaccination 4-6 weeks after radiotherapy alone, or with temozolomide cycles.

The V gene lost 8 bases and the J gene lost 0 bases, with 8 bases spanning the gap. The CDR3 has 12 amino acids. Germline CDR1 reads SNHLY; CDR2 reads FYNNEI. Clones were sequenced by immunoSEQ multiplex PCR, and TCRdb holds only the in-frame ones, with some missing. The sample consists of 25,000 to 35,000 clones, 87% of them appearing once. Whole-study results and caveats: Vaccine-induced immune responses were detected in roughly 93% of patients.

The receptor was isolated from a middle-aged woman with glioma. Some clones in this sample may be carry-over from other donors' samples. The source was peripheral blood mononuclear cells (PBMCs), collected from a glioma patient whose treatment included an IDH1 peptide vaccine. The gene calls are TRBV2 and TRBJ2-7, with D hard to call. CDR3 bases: TGTGCCAGCCGGACGGACTCCTACGAGCAGTACTTC. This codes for CASRTDSYEQYF.